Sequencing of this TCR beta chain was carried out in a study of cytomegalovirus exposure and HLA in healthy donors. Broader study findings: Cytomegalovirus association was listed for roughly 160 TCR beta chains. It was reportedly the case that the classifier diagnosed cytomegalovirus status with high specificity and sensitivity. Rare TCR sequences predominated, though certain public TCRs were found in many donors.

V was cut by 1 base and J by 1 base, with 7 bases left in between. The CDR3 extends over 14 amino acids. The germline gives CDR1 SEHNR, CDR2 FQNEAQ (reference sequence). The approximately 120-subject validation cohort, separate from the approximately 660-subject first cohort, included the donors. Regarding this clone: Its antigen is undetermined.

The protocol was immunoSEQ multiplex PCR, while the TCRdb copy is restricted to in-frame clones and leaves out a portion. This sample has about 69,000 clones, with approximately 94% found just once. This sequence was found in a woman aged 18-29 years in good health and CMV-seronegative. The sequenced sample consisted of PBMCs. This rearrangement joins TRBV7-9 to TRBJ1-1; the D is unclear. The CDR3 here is CASSLGPQNTEAFF. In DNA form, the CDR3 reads TGTGCCAGCAGCTTAGGGCCGCAGAACACTGAAGCTTTCTTT.